The 10 T cell receptor beta chains in this list originate from one sample, sequenced in a study of blood T cell repertoires in COVID-19. Generated by immunoSEQ multiplex PCR, the TCRdb table keeps only in-frame clones and is missing some. The data show over 250,000 clones, around 90% seen once. The sequencing sample was made of peripheral blood. These receptors all come from a man aged 45-65 years with acute or convalescent COVID-19.

CDR3 DNA: TGTGCCTGGAGAGCAGGGGTGTGGGATGAAAAACTGTTTTTT. Its protein is CAWRAGVWDEKLFF. The rearrangement uses TRBV30 and TRBJ1-4, with a tentative D call TRBD1 (6 bases). The ends were cut back, 3 bases at V and 6 bases at J, with 14 bases in the middle. Germline CDR1 and CDR2: GTSNPN and SVGIG (reference sequence). The CDR3 runs to 14 residues.

A note on this clone: A read error may explain this, as a much larger clone is one base away. The chain recombines TRBV14 with TRBJ2-7; D perhaps matches TRBD1 (6 bases). CDR1 is SGHDN, CDR2 FVKESK, per germline. There are 13 residues in the CDR3. Trimming left V 3 bases short and J 1 base short, with 7 bases between. The CDR3 DNA is TGTGCCAGCAGCCAGGACAGTTCCTACGAGCAGTACTTC. Translation: CASSQDSSYEQYF.

The V call is TRBV18, the J call TRBJ1-1; D ambiguous. The CDR3 is made up of 11 amino acids. In germline, CDR1 is KGHSH, CDR2 LQKENI. V was shortened by 5 bases and J by 3 bases, with 4 bases between the two germline ends. The CDR3 spells CASSVDTEAFF. The CDR3 DNA reads TGTGCCAGCTCAGTAGACACTGAAGCTTTCTTT.

This chain uses TRBV5-1 with TRBJ2-3; the D gene is possibly TRBD2 (5 bases). The CDR3 runs 15 residues. Between the trimmed V and J ends, which lost 0 bases and 5 bases, there was a span of 13 bases. Germline values: CDR1 SGHRS, CDR2 YFSETQ. CDR3 in DNA: TGCGCCAGCAGCTTGGGTGGCGGAGGAAGAGATACGCAGTATTTT. Translated: CASSLGGGGRDTQYF.

This clone was picked up a small number of times. The chain carries TRBV11-2 and TRBJ1-4; D possibly corresponds to TRBD1 (5 bases). This CDR3 has 14 amino acids. From germline, CDR1 is SGHAT and CDR2 FQNNGV. Trimming pared 1 base from V and 8 bases from J, leaving 11 bases between. For the CDR3, the DNA is TGTGCCAGCAGCTTAGCCAGGGTGGGCGAAAAACTGTTTTTT. Translated: CASSLARVGEKLFF.

This clone was found once. The rearrangement uses TRBV30 and TRBJ1-1; D perhaps matches TRBD1 (5 bases). This CDR3 is 13 amino acids long. V lost 2 bases and J lost 3, with 10 bases in between. CDR1 is GTSNPN, CDR2 SVGIG, per germline (reference sequence). This CDR3 reads CAWSMGEDTEAFF. In DNA form, the CDR3 reads TGTGCCTGGAGTATGGGGGAGGACACTGAAGCTTTCTTT.

The V call is TRBV12-5, the J call TRBJ1-4; the D gene is possibly TRBD1 (5 bases). Trimming left V 7 bases short and J 7 bases short, with 19 bases between. The V gene's germline CDR1 is LGHNT and CDR2 FRNRAP. The length of the CDR3 is 15 residues. CDR3 sequence (DNA): TGTGCTAGTGCCCCCGGCAGGCAGGGCCTTGAAAAACTGTTTTTT. Translating it yields CASAPGRQGLEKLFF.

The chain is built from TRBV10-1 and TRBJ1-1, with D maybe TRBD1 (6 bases). Germline V CDR1 and CDR2: WNHNN, SYGVQD (reference sequence). The CDR3 is 18 amino acids. V dropped 0 bases and J dropped 0 bases, with 17 bases sitting between them. CDR3 loop: CASSESKGRGRMNTEAFF. Written as DNA, the CDR3 is TGCGCCAGCAGTGAGTCGAAGGGGCGGGGGCGGATGAACACTGAAGCTTTCTTT.

This sequence joins TRBV29-1 and TRBJ2-1; no clear D gene. This CDR3 is 15 amino acids long. V was clipped by 1 base and J by 1 base, with 11 bases between them. The V gene's germline CDR1 is SQVTM and CDR2 ANQGSEA. The CDR3 sequence is CSVEGWSDSYNEQFF. CDR3 bases: TGCAGCGTTGAAGGTTGGTCAGATTCCTACAATGAGCAGTTCTTC.

The V call is TRBV2, the J call TRBJ2-1; TRBD2 might be the D (6 bases). Between the trimmed V and J ends, which lost 4 bases and 2 bases, there was a span of 9 bases. The CDR3 loop spans 14 amino acids. Germline V gene data show CDR1 as SNHLY and CDR2 as FYNNEI. CDR3: CASSAPSAYNEQFF. For the CDR3, the DNA is TGTGCCAGCAGTGCTCCTAGCGCCTACAATGAGCAGTTCTTC.